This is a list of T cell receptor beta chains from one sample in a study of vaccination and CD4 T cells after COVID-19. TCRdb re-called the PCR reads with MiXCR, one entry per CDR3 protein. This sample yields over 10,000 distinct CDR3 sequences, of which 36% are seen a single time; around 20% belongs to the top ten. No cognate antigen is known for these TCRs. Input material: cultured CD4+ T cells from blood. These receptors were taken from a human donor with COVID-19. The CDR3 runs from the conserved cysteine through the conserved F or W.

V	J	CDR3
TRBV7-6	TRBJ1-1	CASSSRQGPLNTEAFF
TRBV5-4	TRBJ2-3	CASSDGLAGGHTDTQYF
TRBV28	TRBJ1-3	CASRGQGGNTIYF
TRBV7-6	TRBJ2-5	CASSLDSGGSRTQYF
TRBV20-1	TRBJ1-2	CSAIRQALNYGYTF
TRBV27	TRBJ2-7	CASSFAGPGTGVNEQYF
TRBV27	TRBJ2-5	CASSLRAGGLRQETQYF
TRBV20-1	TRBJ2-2	CSASRLASTGELFF
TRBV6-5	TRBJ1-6	CASSYLSYNSPLHF
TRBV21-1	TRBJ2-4	CASSTKGGGGTSFGAKNIQYF
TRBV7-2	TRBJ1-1	CASSIMTANTEAFF
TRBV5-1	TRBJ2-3	CASSLRGLSTDTQYF
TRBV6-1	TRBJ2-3	CASSGPTDTQYF
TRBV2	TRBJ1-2	CASSVAGKGYGYTF
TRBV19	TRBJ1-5	CASRGGNQPQHF
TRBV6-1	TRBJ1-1	CASSERSLGGTEAFF
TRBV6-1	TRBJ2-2	CASSPETGGDTGELFF
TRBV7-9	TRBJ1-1	CASSLDSNTEAFF
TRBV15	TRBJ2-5	CATSRVRGKAAGETQYF
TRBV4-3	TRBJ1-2	CASSQARAPNYGYTF
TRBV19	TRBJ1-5	CASSGNDIRNQPQHF
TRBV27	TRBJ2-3	CASSLGGQGGDTQYF
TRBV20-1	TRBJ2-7	CSASGQGLDEQYF
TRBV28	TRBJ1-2	CASSSGQGRFMDGYTF
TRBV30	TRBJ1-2	CAWRGAGPFSGYTF
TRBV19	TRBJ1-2	CASSDKYGYTF
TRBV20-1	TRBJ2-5	CSARPLGQAQETQYF
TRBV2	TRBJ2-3	CASRGTSTDTQYF